Detailed here is one TCR beta chain. Measured with immunoSEQ multiplex PCR; TCRdb has only the in-frame clones, and not every one. The repertoire includes some 50,000 clones, approximately 85% of them detected once, and 3% to 4% sits in the top ten. The sample originates from a study of OX40 agonist ivuxolimab in advanced cancers. Autoimmune disease history or systemic immunosuppression disqualified patients. V was pared by 4 bases and J by 5 bases, with 8 bases between. The V gene's germline CDR1 is MDHEN and CDR2 SYDVKM. This CDR3 is built from 12 residues. The sequence was obtained from an adult with an advanced solid tumor such as melanoma, head and neck, liver or kidney cancer. The V and J genes are TRBV28 and TRBJ2-5, with D tentatively TRBD1 (5 bases). The specimen was CD4+ or CD8+ T cells sorted from blood, collected in a trial of the OX40 agonist ivuxolimab. CDR3 loop: CASSSGSETQYF. CDR3 nucleotides: TGTGCCAGCAGTTCAGGGTCGGAGACCCAGTACTTC.